Here is one T cell receptor beta chain with its context. This clonotype was seen repeatedly, ten times or more. This clone's antigen is unknown. Within one base of it there is no much larger clone, and no base qualities were kept. Systemically healthy Caucasian individuals from Russia, 39 in total and aged roughly 6 to 95 years, were included as donors. Approximately 9 milliliters of peripheral blood were collected from each donor into EDTA-treated Vacutainer tubes. PBMCs were isolated by Ficoll-Paque density-gradient centrifugation, with at least 6.5 million obtained per sample. Trizol reagent was used to extract total RNA from PBMCs, with at least 5.5 micrograms per sample. For every donor, flow cytometry on a PBMC aliquot measured the percentage of naive CD45RAhigh/CD27high T cells. Library preparation used 5' RACE. Sequencing was performed on an Illumina HiSeq 2500. A second PCR of roughly 7 to 12 cycles was performed with a sample-barcoded 5' primer and a J-beta primer mix. A unique molecular identifier was introduced onto each TCR beta cDNA molecule by a template-switch 5' adaptor carrying 12 random nucleotides. Each sample yielded at least 2.5 million CDR3-containing paired-end reads. The Mint cDNA synthesis kit, primed by a TRBC-specific oligonucleotide, was used to synthesize first-strand cDNA from all RNA. After uracil-DNA glycosylase treatment, a first 18-cycle PCR used universal primers M1SS and BC2_uni_R on all cDNA. In the paper's pipeline: Normalization of each sample was performed by random selection of 1 million high-quality reads, each carrying a distinct molecular identifier. Reads sharing molecular identifiers were discarded rather than binned into consensus sequences. MiTCR, run with a Q25 quality threshold and the strictest error-elimination algorithm, handled CDR3 identification, clonotype clustering and error correction. Lower-bound total TCR beta diversity was estimated with a nonparametric unseen species model using Euler transformation. The raw public reads went through TCRdb reprocessing: fastp at Q25, MiXCR clone calling, in-frame beta chains kept. Every distinct CDR3 protein forms one entry, paired with its most common genes and DNA. TCRdb, not the authors, supplied the V and J calls. This sample has hundreds of thousands of distinct CDR3 sequences in its table, and about 32% of those were observed once. The top ten clonotypes cover less than 20% of the sample.

The entry originates in a study of blood T cells in healthy people across ages (dated by TCRdb to about 2015). For the wider study: Template switching captured roughly one uniquely barcoded TCR beta cDNA molecule per two T cells in model experiments. Age-related changes in TCR beta repertoire diversity were measured in the study by deep sequencing normalized with unique cDNA molecular identifiers. The donors were split into four age groups: young (average approximately 16 years), middle-aged (over 35), aged (approximately 59) and long-lived (roughly 80). To avoid experimental bias, donors of different ages were randomly spread across the sequencing lanes. For two donors (one aged 18 to 29 and one aged 80 or older), the study analyzed two additional independent replicas of 1 million unique cDNA reads from the same blood draw.

Measured from the cysteine to the phenylalanine, the CDR3 is 17 residues long. Just the 51-base CDR3 DNA is kept, in frame starting at base 1. The germline V end is reduced by 4 bases and the J end by 4 bases; junction bases left unmatched: 12. The full study reports these points: Compared with the aged group, the long-lived group had more naive CD4+ T cells, fewer expanded clones and increased TCR diversity, suggesting age selection. Total diversity estimates from one million sequenced T cells were considered lower bounds and underestimates. The percentage of naive T cells measured by flow cytometry correlated strongly with observed TCR beta diversity. Since profiling was done on bulk unsorted PBMCs, naive and antigen-experienced compartments could not be conclusively compared. Observed TCR beta diversity per million T cells fell roughly linearly with age, and a significant reduction was already apparent by age roughly 41. Donor CMV infection status was unknown, potentially confounding age-related changes in expanded clonotypes.

The chain employs TRBV12-3 or TRBV12-4 and TRBJ2-1; 8 bases in between match TRBD1. Sequencing input: blood. The origin of this receptor is an elderly woman in good health. Donor details come from another sample of the same person, matched by shared clones. CDR3 protein: CASSSPISRDRYNEQFF. The nucleotide sequence is given as TGTGCCAGCAGTTCTCCCATCTCCCGGGACAGGTACAATGAGCAGTTCTTC.